A single sample gave rise to the 29 T cell receptor beta chains below, sequenced in a study of CD8 T cells in cerebrospinal fluid in Alzheimer's disease. TCRdb derives one entry per CDR3 protein from the 10x single-cell sequencing reads, leaving out DNA. This sample carries more than 1,000 distinct CDR3 sequences, with over 9.5% going to the ten biggest clones. The sample comprised cerebrospinal fluid. Source of these receptors: a human donor with mild cognitive impairment.

This clonotype counts as medium-sized (0.01 to 0.1%) by frequency. This chain links TRBV5-1 with TRBJ2-7; the TRBD1 assignment by TCRdb is unverifiable without DNA. CDR3 size: 14 residues. Germline V CDR1 and CDR2: SGHRS, YFSETQ. The CDR3 reads CASSSEGAVYEQYF.

The J gene is TRBJ1-6, the V gene TRBV6-1; no DNA is available, so the TRBD1 call from TCRdb remains unchecked. This CDR3 contains 15 residues. CDR1 is MNHNS, CDR2 SASEGT, per germline. The CDR3: CASSEVQAAASPLHF.

This clonotype counts as medium-sized by frequency. The rearrangement joins TRBV6-1 to TRBJ2-5; the D call from TCRdb, TRBD2, cannot be confirmed without DNA. The CDR3 contains 13 residues. Germline V CDR1 and CDR2: MNHNS, SASEGT. The CDR3 spells CASRRVLQETQYF.

By frequency, this clonotype registers large. The chain combines TRBV28 with TRBJ1-1. The germline V gene encodes CDR1 MDHEN and CDR2 SYDVKM. This CDR3 is 15 amino acids long. This chain's CDR3 is CASSLISPEGTEAFF.

This clonotype is called medium-sized based on its frequency. This rearrangement joins TRBV7-2 to TRBJ1-1; the D call from TCRdb, TRBD1, cannot be confirmed without DNA. CDR3 length equals 16 residues. Germline V gives CDR1 SGHTA, CDR2 FQGNSA. The CDR3 is CASSLESQGGNTEAFF.

This clonotype is labeled medium-sized based on frequency. The V call is TRBV7-9, the J call TRBJ2-7; lacking DNA, the TRBD1 call made by TCRdb goes unchecked. Germline values: CDR1 SEHNR, CDR2 FQNEAQ (reference sequence). CDR3 length: 14 amino acids. CDR3 protein: CASSQAAGQGEQYF.

V is TRBV30 and J is TRBJ1-4; TCRdb's D call, TRBD1, is unchecked because there is no DNA. The CDR3 spans 14 residues. Germline CDR1 reads GTSNPN; CDR2 reads SVGIG (reference sequence). CDR3 loop: CAWSVQGVVKKLFF. The whole variable domain, filled in from reference TRBV30 and TRBJ1-4, reads SQTIHQWPATLVQPVGSPLSLECTVEGTSNPNLYWYRQAAGRGLQLLFYSVGIGQISSEVPQNLSASRPQDRQFILSSKKLLLSDSGFYLCAWSVQGVVKKLFFGSGTQLSVL.

The chain couples TRBV6-5 to TRBJ2-7; TCRdb gives TRBD2 as the D gene, but with no DNA this cannot be confirmed. CDR1 and CDR2 (germline): MNHEY, SVGAGI. The CDR3 spans 15 residues. The CDR3: CASSSWSGGAYEQYF.

This clonotype is identified as large from frequency. The chain uses TRBV4-1 and TRBJ2-3. This CDR3 is 14 amino acids long. In germline, CDR1 is MGHRA, CDR2 YSYEKL. The CDR3 reads CASSQGGSEDTQYF.

Frequency places this clonotype as medium-sized (0.01 to 0.1%). The V and J genes are TRBV30 and TRBJ2-5; the D gene TCRdb calls, TRBD1, cannot be checked with no DNA. CDR1 GTSNPN and CDR2 SVGIG come from the germline V gene (reference sequence). The CDR3 contains 12 residues. The CDR3 loop is CAWSKGSETQYF.

This clonotype ranks as medium-sized in terms of frequency. The genes are TRBV24-1 and TRBJ2-2; TCRdb's D call, TRBD2, is unchecked because there is no DNA. Germline CDR1 KGHDR, CDR2 SFDVKD. The CDR3 sequence is 15 residues long. The CDR3 is CATRGLAGSTGELFF.

Considering frequency, this clonotype is medium-sized. The rearrangement joins TRBV5-1 to TRBJ1-2; the TRBD1 assignment by TCRdb is unverifiable without DNA. This CDR3 region has 14 residues. Germline V gives CDR1 SGHRS, CDR2 YFSETQ. The CDR3 protein is CASSLEAGVSGYTF. The full variable domain, in which reference TRBV5-1 and TRBJ1-2 provide the parts outside the CDR3, is KAGVTQTPRYLIKTRGQQVTLSCSPISGHRSVSWYQQTPGQGLQFLFEYFSETQRNKGNFPGRFSGRQFSNSRSEMNVSTLELGDSALYLCASSLEAGVSGYTFGSGTRLTVV.

V gene TRBV19 combines with J gene TRBJ2-2. The CDR3 totals 14 residues. CDR1 LNHDA and CDR2 SQIVND come from the germline V gene (reference sequence). This chain's CDR3 is CASKHQSNTGELFF.

Considering frequency, this clonotype is medium-sized. CDR3 protein: CASSLVRGTLHEQYF. The V call is TRBV5-5, the J call TRBJ2-7. Germline V lookup: CDR1 SGHKS, CDR2 YYEKEE (reference sequence). The CDR3 covers 15 residues.

Considering frequency, this clonotype is medium-sized. The V call is TRBV7-6, the J call TRBJ1-2. CDR3 length equals 14 residues. Germline assignment: CDR1 SGHVS and CDR2 FNYEAQ. CDR3 sequence reads: CASRLRDTRAGYTF.

This clonotype counts as medium-sized by frequency. This chain connects TRBV6-2 or TRBV6-3 to TRBJ2-1; the TRBD1 assignment by TCRdb is unverifiable without DNA. The CDR3 sequence is 16 residues long. Germline V gives CDR1 MNHEY, CDR2 SVGEGT. The CDR3 reads CASSSALGQGNNEQFF.

Judged by frequency, this clonotype is medium-sized. This chain connects TRBV25-1 to TRBJ1-2; TCRdb selects TRBD1, and the lack of DNA leaves this call unchecked. This CDR3 has 15 amino acids. Germline loops: CDR1 MGHDK, CDR2 SYGVNS. The CDR3 sequence is CASSDWGQGTYGYTF.

Measured by frequency, this clonotype is large. This chain connects TRBV5-1 to TRBJ2-5; there is no DNA to check the TCRdb D call of TRBD1. This CDR3 is built from 13 residues. Germline values: CDR1 SGHRS, CDR2 YFSETQ. The CDR3 sequence is CASSGGGRETQYF.

This clonotype is classed as medium-sized by frequency. The J gene is TRBJ1-1, the V gene TRBV20-1. CDR3 length: 13 amino acids. Germline V gives CDR1 DFQATT, CDR2 SNEGSKA (reference sequence). The CDR3 loop reads CSAQTVRNTEAFF.

V usage is TRBV29-1 and J usage is TRBJ2-7. Germline V gene lookup returns CDR1 SQVTM and CDR2 ANQGSEA. The CDR3 is made up of 11 amino acids. CDR3 amino acids: CSVELGYEQYF.

This clonotype shows up as medium-sized by frequency. The chain joins TRBV7-2 to TRBJ2-3; the TCRdb D gene call, TRBD2, has no DNA to confirm it. Germline V gives CDR1 SGHTA, CDR2 FQGNSA. The CDR3 sequence is 14 residues long. CDR3 sequence reads: CAGKLGTAADTQYF.

This clonotype registers medium-sized by frequency. The chain recombines TRBV19 with TRBJ1-1; TCRdb's D call of TRBD1 is untestable without DNA. Germline V lookup: CDR1 LNHDA, CDR2 SQIVND (reference sequence). The CDR3 is 14 residues long. The CDR3 protein is CASSNQGARTEAFF.

In terms of frequency, this clonotype is large. The chain has TRBV9 and TRBJ2-2; TCRdb proposes TRBD1, but this gene call is untestable without DNA. Germline V gives CDR1 SGDLS, CDR2 YYNGEE. The length of the CDR3 is 13 residues. The CDR3 reads CASSGVQSGELFF.

This clonotype ranks as large (0.1 to 1%) in terms of frequency. This CDR3 reads CASSPPGVNEQFF. The genes are TRBV5-6 and TRBJ2-1; with no DNA, the TCRdb D assignment of TRBD1 cannot be verified. This CDR3 has 13 amino acids. Germline loops: CDR1 SGHDT, CDR2 YYEEEE.

This chain joins TRBV11-2 and TRBJ1-1; the TCRdb call, TRBD1, lacks DNA for checking. Germline V gene lookup returns CDR1 SGHAT and CDR2 FQNNGV. The CDR3 has 14 amino acids. CDR3 sequence: CASSLGRGATEAFF. Variable domain in full (rest from reference TRBV11-2 and TRBJ1-1): EAGVAQSPRYKIIEKRQSVAFWCNPISGHATLYWYQQILGQGPKLLIQFQNNGVVDDSQLPKDRFSAERLKGVDSTLKIQPAKLEDSAVYLCASSLGRGATEAFFGQGTRLTVV.

Measured by frequency, this clonotype is medium-sized (0.01 to 0.1%). The chain carries TRBV12-3 or TRBV12-4 and TRBJ1-6; the TRBD1 assignment by TCRdb is unverifiable without DNA. The CDR3 consists of 14 residues. CDR3 in amino acids: CASSFRQYNSPLHF.

This clonotype is classed as medium-sized by frequency. V is TRBV5-1 and J is TRBJ2-2; TCRdb calls TRBD1, which cannot be checked without DNA. Germline values: CDR1 SGHRS, CDR2 YFSETQ. The CDR3 totals 15 residues. The CDR3 protein is CASSPGQGSTGELFF.

According to its frequency, this clonotype is medium-sized (0.01 to 0.1%). The CDR3 is CASSQGRFQPQHF. This chain joins TRBV4-1 and TRBJ1-5. The CDR3 extends over 13 amino acids. Germline V gene sequence: CDR1 MGHRA, CDR2 YSYEKL.

Frequency places this clonotype as medium-sized (0.01 to 0.1%). The chain links TRBV9 to TRBJ2-1; TCRdb returns TRBD1, unconfirmable since there is no DNA. Germline V gene sequence: CDR1 SGDLS, CDR2 YYNGEE. The CDR3 has 13 amino acids. This CDR3 reads CASSDRGNNEQFF.